This T cell receptor beta chain appears in the sequencing data of a study of monozygotic twins with inflammatory bowel disease. Study results and caveats: The inverse Simpson measure of TCRbeta diversity was lower in IBD patients than in healthy co-twins. Fewer clonotypes were shared with others by IBD patients than by healthy twins, especially with disease activity.

A 2.5 ml blood sample was drawn per donor. Investigators pulled total RNA out of whole blood and did not sort T cells. Notes on this clonotype: Its target is not known.

TCRdb re-called the 5' RACE reads and shows each CDR3 protein once, DNA omitted. This sample lists about 420,000 distinct CDR3 sequences; its ten largest clones have around 2.5%. CDR1 and CDR2 from the germline V gene are DFQATT and SNEGSKA (reference sequence). CDR3 length: 14 residues. This receptor was identified in a human donor with ulcerative colitis or Crohn's disease, or a healthy co-twin of an affected twin (not recorded which). The sample was blood. The V gene is TRBV20-1, the J gene TRBJ1-1. The CDR3 loop is CSARQLFLNTEAFF.